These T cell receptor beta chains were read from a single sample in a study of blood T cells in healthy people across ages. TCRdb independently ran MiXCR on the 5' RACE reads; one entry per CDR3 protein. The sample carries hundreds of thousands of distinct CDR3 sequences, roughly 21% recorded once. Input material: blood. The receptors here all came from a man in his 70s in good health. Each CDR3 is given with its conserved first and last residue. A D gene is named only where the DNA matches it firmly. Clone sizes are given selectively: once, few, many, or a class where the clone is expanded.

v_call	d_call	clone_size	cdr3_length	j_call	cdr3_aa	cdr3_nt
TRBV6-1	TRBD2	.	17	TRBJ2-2	CASSRGLAGGPTGELFF	TGTGCCAGCAGTCGGGGACTAGCGGGAGGGCCCACCGGGGAGCTGTTTTTT
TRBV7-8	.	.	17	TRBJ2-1	CASSLAGAGSSYNEQFF	TGTGCCAGCAGCTTAGCTGGGGCAGGGAGCTCCTACAATGAGCAGTTCTTC
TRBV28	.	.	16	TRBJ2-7	CASSPLGVGSSYEQYF	TGTGCCAGCAGTCCGCTTGGGGTAGGGAGCTCCTACGAGCAGTACTTC
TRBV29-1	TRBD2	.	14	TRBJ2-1	CSVAGTSGSYEQFF	TGCAGCGTGGCCGGGACTAGCGGGAGTTATGAGCAGTTCTTC
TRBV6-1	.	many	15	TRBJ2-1	CASKMGDLLSNEQFF	TGTGCCAGCAAAATGGGGGACCTACTGAGCAATGAGCAGTTCTTC
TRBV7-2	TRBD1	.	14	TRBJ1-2	CASSGTGVDYGYTF	TGTGCCAGCAGCGGGACAGGGGTGGACTATGGCTACACCTTC
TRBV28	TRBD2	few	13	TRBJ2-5	CASKAGGPETQYF	TGTGCCAGCAAGGCGGGAGGGCCAGAGACCCAGTACTTC
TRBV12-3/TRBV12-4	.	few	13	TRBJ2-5	CASSFEGGETQYF	TGTGCCAGCAGTTTTGAGGGCGGGGAGACCCAGTACTTC
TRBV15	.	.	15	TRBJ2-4	CATSRDLGPQNIQYF	TGTGCCACCAGCAGAGATTTGGGACCTCAAAACATTCAGTACTTC
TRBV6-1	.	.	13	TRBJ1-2	CASSADMTGGYTF	TGTGCCAGCAGTGCCGACATGACGGGTGGCTACACCTTC
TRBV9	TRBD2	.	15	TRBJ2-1	CASSSPGLAGHEQFF	TGTGCCAGCAGCTCACCGGGACTAGCGGGACATGAGCAGTTCTTC
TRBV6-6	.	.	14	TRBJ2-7	CASSYTRATYEQYF	TGTGCCAGCAGTTACACGCGAGCTACCTACGAGCAGTACTTC
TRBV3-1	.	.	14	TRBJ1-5	CASSQMSVAEPQHF	TGTGCCAGCAGCCAAATGTCCGTGGCGGAGCCCCAGCATTTT
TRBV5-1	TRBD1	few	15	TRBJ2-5	CASSLLGQGAREQYF	TGCGCCAGCAGCTTGCTTGGACAGGGGGCACGGGAGCAGTACTTC
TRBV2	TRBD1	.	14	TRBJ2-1	CAGSQKQGANEQFF	TGTGCCGGCAGCCAAAAACAGGGGGCGAATGAGCAGTTCTTC
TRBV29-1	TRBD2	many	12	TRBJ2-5	CSAGGDVETQYF	TGCAGCGCGGGGGGGGACGTTGAGACCCAGTACTTC
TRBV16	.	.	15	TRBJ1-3	CASSQTGTAGNTIYF	TGTGCCAGCAGCCAAACCGGGACGGCTGGAAACACCATATATTTT
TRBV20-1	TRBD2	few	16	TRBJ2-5	CSARGLAEVYQETQYF	TGCAGTGCTAGGGGACTAGCGGAAGTGTACCAAGAGACCCAGTACTTC
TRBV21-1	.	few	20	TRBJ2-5	CASSVPPGLAGGRYQETQYF	TGTGCCAGCAGCGTACCCCCGGGACTAGCGGGAGGAAGGTACCAAGAGACCCAGTACTTC
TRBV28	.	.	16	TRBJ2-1	CASSPRIRSSYNEQFF	TGTGCCAGCAGCCCCCGGATTAGAAGCTCCTACAATGAGCAGTTCTTC
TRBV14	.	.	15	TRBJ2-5	CASSQDFGPLETQYF	TGTGCCAGCAGCCAAGATTTCGGACCGCTCGAGACCCAGTACTTC
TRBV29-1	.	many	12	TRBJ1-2	CSVEGAQYGYTF	TGCAGCGTTGAGGGGGCGCAGTATGGCTACACCTTC
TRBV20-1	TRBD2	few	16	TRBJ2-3	CSAEGLAGSSTDTQYF	TGCAGTGCTGAGGGACTAGCGGGCTCTAGCACAGATACGCAGTATTTT
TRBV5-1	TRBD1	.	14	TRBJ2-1	CASSPGQGANEQFF	TGCGCCAGCAGCCCCGGACAGGGGGCCAATGAGCAGTTCTTC
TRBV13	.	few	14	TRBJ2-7	CASRAEGSRDEQYF	TGTGCCAGCAGGGCCGAAGGGTCCCGCGACGAGCAGTACTTC
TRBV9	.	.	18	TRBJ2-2	CASSVPKGEGKNTGELFF	TGTGCCAGCAGCGTACCTAAGGGGGAGGGAAAGAACACCGGGGAGCTGTTTTTT
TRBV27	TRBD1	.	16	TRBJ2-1	CASSIPGGQPYNEQFF	TGTGCCAGTTCCATCCCAGGGGGACAGCCTTACAATGAGCAGTTCTTC
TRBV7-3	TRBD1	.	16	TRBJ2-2	CASSLRQGEMAGELFF	TGTGCCAGCAGCTTAAGACAGGGGGAAATGGCCGGGGAGCTGTTTTTT
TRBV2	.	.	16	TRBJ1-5	CASSRFGGGTGQPQHF	TGTGCCAGCAGCCGGTTCGGTGGGGGGACGGGTCAGCCCCAGCATTTT
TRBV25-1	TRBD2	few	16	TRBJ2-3	CASSSPRTSVTDTQYF	TGTGCCAGCAGTTCGCCGCGGACTAGCGTGACAGATACGCAGTATTTT
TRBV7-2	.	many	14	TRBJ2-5	CASSARTVRETQYF	TGTGCCAGCAGCGCTAGGACAGTTCGAGAGACCCAGTACTTC
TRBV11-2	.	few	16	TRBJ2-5	CASSLDFGESRETQYF	TGTGCCAGCAGCTTAGATTTCGGGGAAAGCCGAGAGACCCAGTACTTC
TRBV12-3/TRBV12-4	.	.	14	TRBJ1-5	CASTKGAGNQPQHF	TGTGCCAGCACCAAAGGAGCAGGCAATCAGCCCCAGCATTTT
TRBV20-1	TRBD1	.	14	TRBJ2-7	CSARRGTGDYEQYF	TGCAGTGCTAGAAGAGGGACAGGGGACTACGAGCAGTACTTC
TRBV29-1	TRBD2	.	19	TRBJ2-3	CSVERTSGSALHPTDTQYF	TGCAGCGTGGAGCGGACTAGCGGGAGCGCCCTCCACCCCACAGATACGCAGTATTTT
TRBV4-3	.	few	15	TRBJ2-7	CASSQEAQAPYEQYF	TGCGCCAGCAGCCAAGAAGCTCAGGCCCCCTACGAGCAGTACTTC
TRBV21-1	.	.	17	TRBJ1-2	CASSKGPEFGTVYGYTF	TGTGCCAGTAGCAAAGGACCAGAATTTGGGACAGTCTATGGCTACACCTTC
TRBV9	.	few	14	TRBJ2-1	CASSVALGNNEQFF	TGTGCCAGCAGCGTAGCTTTGGGAAACAATGAGCAGTTCTTC
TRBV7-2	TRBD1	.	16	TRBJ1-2	CASSLAGTGRYYGYTF	TGCGCCAGCAGCTTAGCCGGGACAGGTCGCTACTATGGCTACACCTTC